Listed below are T cell receptor beta chains from one sample, sequenced in a study of regulatory T cells in long-lasting Graves disease. One entry per CDR3 protein, called by TCRdb with MiXCR from the multiplex PCR reads. The sample has a few hundred thousand distinct CDR3 sequences; 20% to 25% are singletons. The material sequenced was peripheral blood mononuclear cells (PBMCs), taken when the disease was refractory, from a patient treated with antithyroid drugs. The source is a woman aged 40 to 50 with Graves disease. The CDR3 runs from the conserved cysteine through the conserved F or W. The D gene is left open where the match is weak. Size values are once, few and many counts, or a class for expanded clones, and some rows have none.

TRBJ1-3,TRBV2,-,many,TGTGCCAGCACCCAGGAAGCTGGAAACACCATATATTTT,CASTQEAGNTIYF
TRBJ2-5,TRBV28,-,-,TGTGCCAGCAGTTTGTGGCAGGGTCCAGAGACCCAGTACTTC,CASSLWQGPETQYF
TRBJ2-4,TRBV7-9,-,many,TGTGCCAGCAGCTTACGGGGCATAAACATTCAGTACTTC,CASSLRGINIQYF
TRBJ2-7,TRBV11-2,-,many,TGTGCCAGCACCTACCGTGGGGGCTGGACCTACGAGCAGTACTTC,CASTYRGGWTYEQYF
TRBJ2-5,TRBV3-1,-,many,TGTGCCAGCAGCCAAGATCAAGAGACCCAGTACTTC,CASSQDQETQYF
TRBJ2-4,TRBV19,TRBD1,-,TGTGCCAGTATCCCCAGGGGGCGCGGAAACATTCAGTACTTC,CASIPRGRGNIQYF
TRBJ2-5,TRBV7-6,TRBD1,many,TGTGCCAGCAGCTCTTTTCGGACAGGGATGAGGGAGACCCAGTACTTC,CASSSFRTGMRETQYF
TRBJ2-2,TRBV11-2,-,many,TGTGCCAGCAGCTTAGTCAGGCTAGTCGGGGGTGCCGGGGAGCTGTTTTTT,CASSLVRLVGGAGELFF
TRBJ2-1,TRBV12-3/TRBV12-4,TRBD2,-,TGTGCCAGCAGATTCCTAGCGGGAGGTAAAGGCAATGAGCAGTTCTTC,CASRFLAGGKGNEQFF
TRBJ2-4,TRBV7-8,-,many,TGTGCCAGCAGCTTTGGGCGGGATCGGTCCAAAAACATTCAGTACTTC,CASSFGRDRSKNIQYF
TRBJ2-7,TRBV11-2,-,many,TGTGCCAGCTCCCTGGACAATACCTACGAGCAGTACTTC,CASSLDNTYEQYF
TRBJ2-2,TRBV5-1,TRBD2,-,TGCGCCAGCAGCCGTAGCGGGAGCGTTGAGACCGGGGAGCTGTTTTTT,CASSRSGSVETGELFF
TRBJ2-5,TRBV6-1,-,-,TGTGCCAGCAGTACCCGGACAGCTCAAGAGACCCAGCACTTC,CASSTRTAQETQHF
TRBJ1-6,TRBV28,-,-,TGTGCCAGCAGTGCCCAGGGGAGCTCCTATAATTCACCCCTCCACTTT,CASSAQGSSYNSPLHF
TRBJ2-2,TRBV19,-,-,TGTGCCAGTAGTATTGGACCCGGGGCCCCCGGGGAGCTGTTTTTT,CASSIGPGAPGELFF
TRBJ1-2,TRBV15,-,many,TGTGCCACCAGCAAGGTGGCCGGTCAGGCGGGGACCAACTATGGCTACACCTTC,CATSKVAGQAGTNYGYTF
TRBJ1-5,TRBV9,TRBD1,-,TGTGCCAGCAGCGTAGCCGGACAGGGGAATCAGCCCCAGCATTTT,CASSVAGQGNQPQHF
TRBJ2-3,TRBV28,-,-,TGTGCCAGCCTGGGTTATGGGACAGATACGCAGTATTTT,CASLGYGTDTQYF
TRBJ2-4,TRBV19,-,-,TGTGCCAGTAGCCCGAGTCGGTGGGACATTCAGTACTTC,CASSPSRWDIQYF
TRBJ2-3,TRBV19,TRBD2,many,TGTGCCAGTAGACTGAGCGGGAGAGTAGATACGCAGTATTTT,CASRLSGRVDTQYF
TRBJ2-7,TRBV2,-,many,TGTGCCAGCAGTGATATACGCCTCCCCTCAGGTGTCGAGCAGTACTTC,CASSDIRLPSGVEQYF
TRBJ2-7,TRBV7-2,-,many,TGTGCCAGCAGCTTCCTAGGAAGCTACGAGCAGTACTTC,CASSFLGSYEQYF
TRBJ1-4,TRBV30,-,many,TGTGCCTGGAGTACCAGCATTCCGGAAAAACTGTTTTTT,CAWSTSIPEKLFF
TRBJ2-2,TRBV11-2,-,many,TGTGCCAGCAGCTTAGTTGGATGGGGACCCCGTAACACCGGGGAGCTGTTTTTT,CASSLVGWGPRNTGELFF
TRBJ2-7,TRBV6-2/TRBV6-3,TRBD2,many,TGTGCCAGCAGGTTCGGGGGGATCTCCTACGAGCAGTACTTC,CASRFGGISYEQYF
TRBJ1-5,TRBV11-2,-,many,TGTGCCAGCAGCTTACACGCAGGGGGCAATCAGCCCCAGCATTTT,CASSLHAGGNQPQHF
TRBJ2-1,TRBV2,-,few,TGTGCCAGCAGTGACTCGAGCTCCTACAATGAGCAGTTCTTC,CASSDSSSYNEQFF
TRBJ2-3,TRBV6-1,TRBD2,few,TGTGCCAGCAGCGTTACTAGCGGGACCTCAGATACGCAGTATTTT,CASSVTSGTSDTQYF
TRBJ2-2,TRBV9,-,-,TGTGCCAGCAGCGCCGAGCTCGGAACCGGGGAGCTGTTTTTT,CASSAELGTGELFF
TRBJ1-2,TRBV27,-,many,TGTGCCAGCAGTCACGGGACTCTTTATGGCTACACCTTC,CASSHGTLYGYTF
TRBJ1-5,TRBV7-9,TRBD1,-,TGTGCCAGCGGCAGATGGGACAGGGGTCGAGCGGATCAGCCCCAGCATTTT,CASGRWDRGRADQPQHF
TRBJ1-1,TRBV28,TRBD1,many,TGTGCCAGCAGTTCTCTCCAACAGGGGGCAAGGGGCACTGAAGCTTTCTTT,CASSSLQQGARGTEAFF